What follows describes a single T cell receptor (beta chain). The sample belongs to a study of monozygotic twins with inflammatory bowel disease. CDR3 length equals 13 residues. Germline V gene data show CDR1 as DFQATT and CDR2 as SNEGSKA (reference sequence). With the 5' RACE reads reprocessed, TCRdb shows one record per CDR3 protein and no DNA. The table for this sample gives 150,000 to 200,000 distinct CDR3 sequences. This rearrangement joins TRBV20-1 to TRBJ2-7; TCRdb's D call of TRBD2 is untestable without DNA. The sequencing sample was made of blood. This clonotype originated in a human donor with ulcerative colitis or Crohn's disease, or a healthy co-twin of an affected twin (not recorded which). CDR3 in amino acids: CSANEGVGFEQYF.